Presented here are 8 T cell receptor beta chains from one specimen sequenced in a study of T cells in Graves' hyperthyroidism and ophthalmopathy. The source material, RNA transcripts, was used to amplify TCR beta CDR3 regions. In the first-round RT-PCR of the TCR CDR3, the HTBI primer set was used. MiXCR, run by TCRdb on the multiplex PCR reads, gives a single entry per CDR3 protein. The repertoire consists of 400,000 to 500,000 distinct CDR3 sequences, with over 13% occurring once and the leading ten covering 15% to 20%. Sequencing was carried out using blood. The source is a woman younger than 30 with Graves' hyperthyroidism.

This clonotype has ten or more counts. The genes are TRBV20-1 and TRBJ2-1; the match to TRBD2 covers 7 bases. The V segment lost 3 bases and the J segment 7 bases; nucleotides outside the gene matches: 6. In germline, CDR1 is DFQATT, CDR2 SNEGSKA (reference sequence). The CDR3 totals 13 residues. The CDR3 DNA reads TGCAGTGCTAGGAGGGCGGGAGTAAATGAGCAGTTCTTC. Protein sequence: CSARRAGVNEQFF.

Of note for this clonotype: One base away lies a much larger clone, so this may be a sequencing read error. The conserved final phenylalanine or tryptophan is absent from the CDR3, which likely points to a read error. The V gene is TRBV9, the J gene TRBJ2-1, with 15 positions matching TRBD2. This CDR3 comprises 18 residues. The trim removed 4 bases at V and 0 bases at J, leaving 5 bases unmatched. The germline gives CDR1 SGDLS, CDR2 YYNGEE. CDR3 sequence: CASSPGTSGGSSYNEQFY. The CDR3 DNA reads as TGTGCCAGCAGCCCCGGGACTAGCGGGGGGAGCTCCTACAATGAGCAGTTCTAC.

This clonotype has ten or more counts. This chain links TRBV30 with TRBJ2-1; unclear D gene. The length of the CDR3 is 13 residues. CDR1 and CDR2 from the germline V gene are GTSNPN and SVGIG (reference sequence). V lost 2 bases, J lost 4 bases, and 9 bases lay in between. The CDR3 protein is CAWSTWEYNEQFF. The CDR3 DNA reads TGTGCCTGGAGTACATGGGAATACAATGAGCAGTTCTTC.

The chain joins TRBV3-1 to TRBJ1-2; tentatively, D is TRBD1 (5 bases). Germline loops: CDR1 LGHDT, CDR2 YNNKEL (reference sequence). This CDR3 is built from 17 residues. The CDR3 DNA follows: TGTGTGAGCAGCCACGGACAAGGGACGGCCCTTCCTATGAGCTACACCTTC. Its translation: CVSSHGQGTALPMSYTF.

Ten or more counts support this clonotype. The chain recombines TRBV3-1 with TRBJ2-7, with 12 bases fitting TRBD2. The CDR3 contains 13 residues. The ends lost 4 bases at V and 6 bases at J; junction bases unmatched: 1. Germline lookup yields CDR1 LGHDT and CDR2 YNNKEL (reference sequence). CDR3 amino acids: CASSPTSGSEQYV. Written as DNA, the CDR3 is TGTGCCAGCAGCCCGACTAGCGGGAGCGAGCAGTACGTC.

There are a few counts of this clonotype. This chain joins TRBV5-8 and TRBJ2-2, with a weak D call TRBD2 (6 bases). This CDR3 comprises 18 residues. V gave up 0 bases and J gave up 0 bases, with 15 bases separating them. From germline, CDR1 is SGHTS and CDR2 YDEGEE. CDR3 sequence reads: CASSLADGAGSNTGELFF. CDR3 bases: TGTGCCAGCAGCTTGGCGGACGGTGCGGGATCGAACACCGGGGAGCTGTTTTTT.

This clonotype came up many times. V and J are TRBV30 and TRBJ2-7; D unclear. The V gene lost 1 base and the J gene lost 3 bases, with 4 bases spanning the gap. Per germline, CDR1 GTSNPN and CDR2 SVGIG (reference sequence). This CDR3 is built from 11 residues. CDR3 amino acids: CAWSDSYEQYF. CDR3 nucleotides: TGTGCCTGGAGTGACAGCTACGAGCAGTACTTC.

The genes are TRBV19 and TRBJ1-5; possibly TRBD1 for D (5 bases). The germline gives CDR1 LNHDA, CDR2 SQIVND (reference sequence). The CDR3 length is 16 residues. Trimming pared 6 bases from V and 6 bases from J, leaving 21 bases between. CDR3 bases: TGTGCCAGTAGGCTCGCGGAAGGGGCATTAATTCAGCCCCAGCATTTT. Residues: CASRLAEGALIQPQHF.